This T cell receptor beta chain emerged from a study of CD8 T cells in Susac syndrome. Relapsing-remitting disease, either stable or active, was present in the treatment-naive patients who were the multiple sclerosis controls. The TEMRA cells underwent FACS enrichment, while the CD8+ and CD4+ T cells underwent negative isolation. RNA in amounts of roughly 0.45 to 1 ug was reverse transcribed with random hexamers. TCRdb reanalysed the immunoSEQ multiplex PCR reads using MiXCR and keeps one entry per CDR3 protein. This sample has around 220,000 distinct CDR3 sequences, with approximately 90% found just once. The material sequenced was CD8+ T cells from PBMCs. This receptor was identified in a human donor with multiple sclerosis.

CDR3 sequence: CASTGTNQPQHF. DNA for the CDR3: TGTGCCAGCACAGGGACAAATCAGCCCCAGCATTTT. The chain combines TRBV2 with TRBJ1-5; perhaps TRBD1 as D (6 bases). The V and J ends lost 7 bases and 4 bases respectively, with 8 bases between them. The germline gives CDR1 SNHLY, CDR2 FYNNEI. The CDR3 spans 12 residues.